These T cell receptor beta chains were read from a single sample in a study of cytomegalovirus exposure and HLA in healthy donors. TCRdb's table, derived via immunoSEQ multiplex PCR, lists solely in-frame clones and lacks some. The sample lists about 59,000 clones, 80% occurring once. The sample was PBMCs. The source is a woman in her forties in good health and CMV-seronegative. Each CDR3 is given with its conserved first and last residue. The D gene is left open where the match is weak. The listing skips clone size in some rows; elsewhere it reads once, few, many or a size class.

clone_size	v_call	d_call	j_call	cdr3_nt	cdr3_aa
-	TRBV5-1	TRBD1	TRBJ2-1	TGCGCCAGCAGCGATCCGGGACAGTCCTACAATGAGCAGTTCTTC	CASSDPGQSYNEQFF
-	TRBV10-3	-	TRBJ1-4	TGTGCCATCAGTGAGTCGGGCAGCTATAATGAAAAACTGTTTTTT	CAISESGSYNEKLFF
-	TRBV6-6	TRBD2	TRBJ2-1	TGTGCCAGCAGTCGCAGGTCACTAGCGGGAGGGACTGAGCAGTTCTTC	CASSRRSLAGGTEQFF
-	TRBV6-5	-	TRBJ1-1	TGTGCCAGCAACACAGACAGTAACACTGAAGCTTTCTTT	CASNTDSNTEAFF
-	TRBV7-8	TRBD1	TRBJ2-3	TGTGCCAGCAGCTTAAGGGGACAGAATGCAGATACGCAGTATTTT	CASSLRGQNADTQYF
-	TRBV4-1	TRBD1	TRBJ1-2	TGCGCCAGCAGCGAAATAAACAGGGGAGCTAACTATGGCTACACCTTC	CASSEINRGANYGYTF
-	TRBV6-5	-	TRBJ1-3	TGTGCCAGCAGATTTGGGCAGGCCCTTGGAAACACCATATATTTT	CASRFGQALGNTIYF
-	TRBV19	TRBD1	TRBJ1-1	TGTGCCAGTAGCCCGGGACAGGGGCTACGCGGGGAGACTGAAGCTTTCTTT	CASSPGQGLRGETEAFF
-	TRBV6-5	TRBD2	TRBJ2-1	TGTGCCAGCAGGGACAGCGGGAGGGCCGCTGAGCAGTTCTTC	CASRDSGRAAEQFF
-	TRBV28	TRBD2	TRBJ2-7	TGTGCCAGCAGTTTAGAGGGAGGGCCTTCCTACGAGCAGTACTTC	CASSLEGGPSYEQYF
once	TRBV4-1	-	TRBJ1-4	TGCGCCAGCAGCCAAGGGGGTAGCGGGGAAAAACTGTTTTTT	CASSQGGSGEKLFF
-	TRBV12-1	-	TRBJ1-3	TGTGCCAGCAGCTCCCCGGACAGGGGAACTGGAAACACCATATATTTT	CASSSPDRGTGNTIYF
-	TRBV9	-	TRBJ2-7	TGTGCCAGCAGCGTAGGCTTCGGACAGAGCTCCTACGAGCAGTACTTC	CASSVGFGQSSYEQYF
few	TRBV5-8	-	TRBJ1-5	TGTGCCAGCAGCTTGGTCAGATTAATGAATCAGCCCCAGCATTTT	CASSLVRLMNQPQHF
few	TRBV19	TRBD1	TRBJ1-4	TGTGCCAGTAGGGGGACAGTGGCAACTAATGAAAAACTGTTTTTT	CASRGTVATNEKLFF
-	TRBV6-5	-	TRBJ2-7	TGTGCCAGCAGAAAGACACACTACGAGCAGTACTTC	CASRKTHYEQYF
-	TRBV7-3	TRBD2	TRBJ2-1	TGTGCCAGCAGCTTACTCCCCGGGCGGGAGGGCAACAATGAGCAGTTCTTC	CASSLLPGREGNNEQFF
-	TRBV11-2	-	TRBJ2-3	TGTGCCAGCAGCTTAGAGACTCCGCGCACAGATACGCAGTATTTT	CASSLETPRTDTQYF
once	TRBV7-9	-	TRBJ2-4	TGTGCCAGCAGCTTACAGGGGGCCAAAAACATTCAGTACTTC	CASSLQGAKNIQYF
-	TRBV7-8	-	TRBJ1-2	TGTGCCAGCAGCTTCCGGGACACCGATGGCTACACCTTC	CASSFRDTDGYTF
-	TRBV9	TRBD1	TRBJ1-1	TGTGCCAGCAGCGCGCCTAACAGGGGTTTAACTGAAGCTTTCTTT	CASSAPNRGLTEAFF
-	TRBV7-9	-	TRBJ1-2	TGTGCCAGCAGCTTCGGACAAACGAACTATGGCTACACCTTC	CASSFGQTNYGYTF
-	TRBV7-6	TRBD2	TRBJ2-1	TGTGCCAGCAGCTTGAGGACTAGCGGGAGCCATGAGCAGTTCTTC	CASSLRTSGSHEQFF
once	TRBV20-1	-	TRBJ1-1	TGCAGTCCGGGAGGGGGGACTGAAGCTTTCTTT	CSPGGGTEAFF
few	TRBV18	-	TRBJ2-5	TGTGCCAGCTCATCCGGGAAAGAGACCCAGTACTTC	CASSSGKETQYF
once	TRBV27	-	TRBJ2-1	TGTGCCAGCAGTTTTCTCGCTAGCAACAATGAGCAGTTCTTC	CASSFLASNNEQFF
few	TRBV7-9	-	TRBJ2-2	TGTGCCAACGGCCTGGGAGCGGTGAACACCGGGGAGCTGTTTTTT	CANGLGAVNTGELFF
-	TRBV28	-	TRBJ1-1	TGTGCCAGCAGTTTCAGGCGGAACACTGAAGCTTTCTTT	CASSFRRNTEAFF
once	TRBV5-1	-	TRBJ2-7	TGCGCCAGCAGCTTCCGGGGTCCCCACGAGCAGTACTTC	CASSFRGPHEQYF
-	TRBV4-2	-	TRBJ2-7	TGTGCCAGCAGCCAAGATCTCGGGGGAGTAGCCTACGAGCAGTACTTC	CASSQDLGGVAYEQYF
-	TRBV2	TRBD2	TRBJ2-7	TGTGCCAGCAGCGAGACTAGCGGGAGGGTTTACGAGCAGTACTTC	CASSETSGRVYEQYF
-	TRBV28	TRBD1	TRBJ1-1	TGTGCCAGCAGTTTAGGACAGGGACGAAACCGTTGGGACACTGAAGCTTTCTTT	CASSLGQGRNRWDTEAFF
-	TRBV11-2	TRBD2	TRBJ2-7	TGTGCCAGCAGCTCTGCTGGGCTAGCGGGAACCTACTACGAGCAGTACTTC	CASSSAGLAGTYYEQYF
few	TRBV6-4	-	TRBJ1-1	TGTGCCAGCAGTGAGGGCATAAACACTGAAGCTTTCTTT	CASSEGINTEAFF
-	TRBV7-6	TRBD2	TRBJ2-1	TGTGCCAGCAGCGCTATAGCGGGGGAGGGGTCCTACAATGAGCAGTTCTTC	CASSAIAGEGSYNEQFF
-	TRBV18	TRBD1	TRBJ1-3	TGTGCCAGCCACGACAGGGCCGGTGGAAACACCATATATTTT	CASHDRAGGNTIYF
-	TRBV19	-	TRBJ1-2	TGTGCCAGTAGTGCGCGATCTTACGGCTACACCTTC	CASSARSYGYTF
-	TRBV6-1	TRBD1	TRBJ1-4	TGTGCCAGCAGTACAGGGGGCACGGATGAAAAACTGTTTTTT	CASSTGGTDEKLFF
-	TRBV5-1	-	TRBJ2-7	TGCGCCAGCAGCTTGTCCGGTGCCGCGGGGAGCTCCTACGAGCAGTACTTC	CASSLSGAAGSSYEQYF
-	TRBV9	-	TRBJ1-5	TGTGCCAGCAGCGTGGGGGGGCTGAATCAGCCCCAGCATTTT	CASSVGGLNQPQHF
-	TRBV7-2	TRBD2	TRBJ2-5	TGTGCCAGCACCCAGCAGGGAGGGGTGGAGACCCAGTACTTC	CASTQQGGVETQYF
-	TRBV28	TRBD1	TRBJ2-3	TGTGCCAGCAGTTTTTCCCCTGGACAGGGTGAGGGGGTCGGCTCAGATACGCAGTATTTT	CASSFSPGQGEGVGSDTQYF
-	TRBV11-2	-	TRBJ2-1	TGTGCCAGCAGCTTTGGTAGCACCCTACCCAATGAGCAGTTCTTC	CASSFGSTLPNEQFF
-	TRBV7-9	TRBD1	TRBJ2-7	TGTTCCAGCAGTTTGGACAGGGTCGGCGAGCAGTACTTC	CSSSLDRVGEQYF